This T cell receptor beta chain originates from a study of blood T cell repertoires in COVID-19. Study-wide background: PBMCs, B-cell-depleted T cells, or T cells were the source of the cDNA or gDNA that made up the material.

This CDR3 has 16 amino acids. Germline V gene sequence: CDR1 MGHRA, CDR2 YSYEKL. Trimming left V 2 bases short and J 1 base short, with 14 bases between. The repertoire was sequenced with immunoSEQ multiplex PCR; TCRdb's copy has only in-frame clones and lacks some. Among 81,000 or so clones, roughly 88% were seen once, and the ten largest hold 7.5% to 9.5%. The clonotype comes from a man between 50 and 59 years old with active COVID-19. The sequenced sample consisted of peripheral blood. This chain joins TRBV4-1 and TRBJ1-2; a possible D gene is TRBD1 (5 bases). The CDR3, as DNA: TGCGCCAGCAGCCAATCGGGGGGGGGAGTTAACTATGGCTACACCTTC. Amino acids: CASSQSGGGVNYGYTF.